This T cell receptor (beta chain) was documented in a study of CD8 T cells in ankylosing spondylitis (dated by TCRdb to between 2016 and 2019). Broadly, across the study: The study profiled T cell receptor beta repertoires in healthy donors and ankylosing spondylitis patients to find disease-linked TCR variants. The full study cohort was made up of over 20 ankylosing spondylitis patients and fewer than 120 healthy donors. Samples of peripheral blood were taken, and for ankylosing spondylitis patients, synovial fluid was collected as well.

Sequencing used an Illumina HiSeq 2500. Quantitative 5'-RACE with molecular barcodes was the method used to prepare the TCR beta libraries. In the paper's pipeline: Disease-linked TCR variants were identified with a new computational method built on a probabilistic model of VDJ rearrangement. Through fastp at Q25 and MiXCR, TCRdb rebuilt clones from the public reads, retaining in-frame beta chains. Merged by CDR3 protein, the rows form single entries marked with the most common genes and DNA. None of the V and J calls come from the authors' own analysis; TCRdb made them. This sample gives around 6,100 distinct CDR3 sequences in total; under 2.5% of them show up just once. The top ten hold around half of the sample. General conclusions and limits of the study: Blood from ankylosing spondylitis patients appeared to be characterized by a TCR beta motif composed of about 8 highly homologous amino acid variants. Some of the motif variants had been reported before in the synovial fluid and blood of reactive arthritis patients, a finding that suggests common disease-initiation mechanisms. In peripheral blood, the disease-linked clones were found at relatively low frequencies and had a CD8+ phenotype. According to the report, matched synovial fluid samples from ankylosing spondylitis patients were significantly enriched for the disease-linked clones.

This clonotype is deemed medium-sized (0.01 to 0.1%). It has no known antigen specificity. No base-level quality is on record; no much larger clone is a single base apart. The germline V gene encodes CDR1 SGDLS and CDR2 YYNGEE. V trim: 4 bases; J trim: 4 bases; unmatched bases: 6. The CDR3 spans 16 residues, from the cysteine through the phenylalanine. Only CDR3 DNA remains: 48 bases, in frame from the first base. Sequenced input: blood, either unsorted or a sorted T cell fraction (not recorded which). The rearrangement combines TRBV9 with TRBJ2-1; TRBD2 agrees with 12 junctional bases. The clonotype was recovered from a male donor with ankylosing spondylitis or in good health (not recorded which). The CDR3 protein sequence reads: CASSPSGTSGYNEQFF. The sequenced DNA: TGTGCCAGCAGCCCGTCCGGGACTAGCGGGTACAATGAGCAGTTCTTC.